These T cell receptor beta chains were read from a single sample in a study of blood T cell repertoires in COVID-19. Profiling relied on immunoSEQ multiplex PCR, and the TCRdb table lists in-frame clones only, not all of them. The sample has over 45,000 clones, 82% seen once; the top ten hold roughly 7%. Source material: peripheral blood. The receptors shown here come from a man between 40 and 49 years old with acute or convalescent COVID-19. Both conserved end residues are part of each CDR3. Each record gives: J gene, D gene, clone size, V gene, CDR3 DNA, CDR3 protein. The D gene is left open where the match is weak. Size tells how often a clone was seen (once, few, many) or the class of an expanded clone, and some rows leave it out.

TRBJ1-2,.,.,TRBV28,TGTGCCAGCAGTTTATCGGCAGGGGTAGCTAACTATGGCTACACCTTC,CASSLSAGVANYGYTF
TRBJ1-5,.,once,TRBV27,TGTGCCAGCCACGCCGTAATAGATAATCAGCCCCAGCATTTT,CASHAVIDNQPQHF
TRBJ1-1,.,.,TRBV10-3,TGTGCCATCAGCGGAACAGGGAGTCTGAACACTGAAGCTTTCTTT,CAISGTGSLNTEAFF
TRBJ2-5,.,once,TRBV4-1,TGCGCCAGCAGCCCCTGGCAGGGGTCGGCCCAGTACTTC,CASSPWQGSAQYF
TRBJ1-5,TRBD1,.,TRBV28,TGTGCCAGCCAGGGACAGGGGGCGCGGCGCGGCGCGAATCAGCCCCAGCATTTT,CASQGQGARRGANQPQHF
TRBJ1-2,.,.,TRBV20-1,TGCAGTGCTCGTGTGGACAAGCTCTTCTATGGCTACACCTTC,CSARVDKLFYGYTF
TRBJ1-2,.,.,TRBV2,TGTGCCAGCGGATGGGACATCGGTAACTATGGCTACACCTTC,CASGWDIGNYGYTF
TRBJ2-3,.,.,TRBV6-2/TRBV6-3,TGTGCCAGCAGTAGCCAGGCCATGGATACGCAGTATTTT,CASSSQAMDTQYF
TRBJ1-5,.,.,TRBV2,TGTGCCAGCACCCCAGGGCGCAGGTATGGGCAGCCCCAGCATTTT,CASTPGRRYGQPQHF
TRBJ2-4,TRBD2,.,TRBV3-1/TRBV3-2,TGTGCCAGCAGCCAAACACTAGCGGGGCACATTCAGTACTTC,CASSQTLAGHIQYF
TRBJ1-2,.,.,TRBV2,TGTGCCAGCAGTGTCTATCTCCTTGGCTACACCTTC,CASSVYLLGYTF
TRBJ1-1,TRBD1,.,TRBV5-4,TGTGCCAGCAGCTTGGACAGGGGAACCGCTTTCTTT,CASSLDRGTAFF
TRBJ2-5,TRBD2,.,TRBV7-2,TGTGCCAGCAGCTTAGAACGCCAGCGGGGAGAGACCCAGTACTTC,CASSLERQRGETQYF
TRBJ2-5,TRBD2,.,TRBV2,TGTGCCAGCAGTGACGTAAGCGGGGGGGCAGAGACCCAGTACTTC,CASSDVSGGAETQYF
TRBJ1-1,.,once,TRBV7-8,TGTGCCAGCTCGACGGAGTACACTGAAGCTTTCTTT,CASSTEYTEAFF
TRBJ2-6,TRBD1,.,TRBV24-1,TGTGCCATAAACAGGGGATCTGGGGCCAACGTCCTGACTTTC,CAINRGSGANVLTF
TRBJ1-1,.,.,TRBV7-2,TGTGCCAGCTCCCCCCGGACTGAAGCTTTCTTT,CASSPRTEAFF
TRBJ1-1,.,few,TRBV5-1,TGCGCCAGCAGCTTGGAAGCCTGGGGAGGTGAAGCTTTCTTT,CASSLEAWGGEAFF
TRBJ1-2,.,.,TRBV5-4,TGTGCCAGCAGCCTCAGGAGCGGGGTTGGTGGCTACACCTTC,CASSLRSGVGGYTF
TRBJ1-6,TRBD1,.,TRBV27,TGTGCCAGCTGGACAGGGAGGCCACCCCTCCACTTT,CASWTGRPPLHF
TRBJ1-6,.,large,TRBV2,TGTGCCAGCAACCAGGGCAGATGGGTGTCCTATAATTCACCCCTCCACTTT,CASNQGRWVSYNSPLHF
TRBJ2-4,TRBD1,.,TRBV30,TGTGCCTGGAGTGCCCCAACGGACAGGCCAAACATTCAGTACTTC,CAWSAPTDRPNIQYF
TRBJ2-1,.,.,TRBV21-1,TGTGCCAGCAGGGGCACTTGCGGGGGCTATGAGCAGTTCTTC,CASRGTCGGYEQFF
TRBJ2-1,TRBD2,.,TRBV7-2,TGTGCCAGCAGCTCCACTAGCGGGGGGGTTAATCAGTTCTTC,CASSSTSGGVNQFF
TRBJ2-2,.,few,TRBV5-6,TGTGCCAGCAGCTTTCCGGTCAACACCGGGGAGCTGTTTTTT,CASSFPVNTGELFF
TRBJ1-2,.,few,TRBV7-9,TGTGCCAGCAGCTTGGAGGGGAGACGGACTCCGTATGGCTACACCTTC,CASSLEGRRTPYGYTF
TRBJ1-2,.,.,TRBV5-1,TGCGCCAGCAGCGTGGGCGAGCCCCTTTATGGCTACACCTTC,CASSVGEPLYGYTF
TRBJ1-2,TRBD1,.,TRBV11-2,TGTGCCAGCAGCTTAGAGGACAGGGCCAGTGGCTACACCTTC,CASSLEDRASGYTF
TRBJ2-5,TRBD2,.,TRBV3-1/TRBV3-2,TGTGCCAGCAGCCTAGCGGGGCGCTACCAAGAGACCCAGTACTTC,CASSLAGRYQETQYF
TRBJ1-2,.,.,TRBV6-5,TGTGCCAGCAGTTACTTCGGACAGTCAGTTGGCTACACCTTC,CASSYFGQSVGYTF
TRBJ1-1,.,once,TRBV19,TGTGCCAGTAGTATCCGGGTGGGCACTGAAGCTTTCTTT,CASSIRVGTEAFF
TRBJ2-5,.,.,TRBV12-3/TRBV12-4,TGTGCCAGCAGTTTGTCAGGGGGGGAGACCCAGTACTTC,CASSLSGGETQYF